The TCR beta chain described here comes from a study of cytomegalovirus exposure and HLA in healthy donors. Trimming took 5 bases from V and 1 from J, leaving 17 bases between them. The germline gives CDR1 LGHNA, CDR2 YNFKEQ. The CDR3 is 16 amino acids. The PCR made use of 60 Vbeta and 13 Jbeta primers. Authors' processing steps: Later, an analysis found approximately 80 million unique TCR beta chains, and about 10 million of these were shared. Sequenced by immunoSEQ multiplex PCR; TCRdb stores in-frame clones only, minus some. That table supplies the V and J calls and clone size; D and trimming were determined from the DNA. The data include under 120,000 clones; the top ten clones carry about 0.59%. Unrecorded immune exposure was likely among donors, who were nominally healthy when sampled.

Sequenced material: PBMCs. The sequence derives from a man aged 50 or older in good health and CMV-seronegative. The chain is built from TRBV4-2 and TRBJ1-1; a weak D match, TRBD1 (6 bases). CDR3 loop: CASSDYAPGQNTEAFF. For the CDR3, the DNA is TGTGCCAGCAGCGACTACGCGCCGGGACAGAACACTGAAGCTTTCTTT.